This T cell receptor (beta chain) was sequenced during a study of CD8 T cells in Susac syndrome. RNA, at roughly 0.45 to 1 ug, was reverse transcribed with random hexamers. Amplification of TCR beta CDR3 spanned 54 Vbeta and 13 Jbeta via immunoSEQ multiplex PCR. TCRdb reanalysed the immunoSEQ multiplex PCR reads using MiXCR and keeps one entry per CDR3 protein. Found here are about 190,000 distinct CDR3 sequences, 90% to 97% of them singletons; the top ten hold roughly 0.098%. The CDR3 has 13 amino acids. The V gene lost 6 bases and the J gene lost 6 bases, with 15 bases spanning the gap. Looked up from germline, CDR1 is LGHNA and CDR2 is YSLEER.

The sequencing sample was made of CD4+ T cells from PBMCs. This TCR derives from a human donor with Susac syndrome. The rearrangement uses TRBV4-3 and TRBJ2-7, with a tentative D call TRBD2 (5 bases). The DNA for the CDR3 is TGCGCCAGCAGGACCCGAGTCGGAGGCGAGCAGTACTTC. Translation gives CASRTRVGGEQYF.